This T cell receptor beta chain was identified during a study of blood T cells in healthy people across ages. Points from the study as a whole: Across samples, TCR beta diversity tracked strongly with naive T cell percentage. As age increased, TCR beta diversity per million T cells fell in a roughly linear fashion.

For the second PCR, which ran for about 7 to 11 cycles, a sample-barcoded 5' primer and a J-beta primer mix were used. A single record per CDR3 protein comes from TCRdb applying MiXCR to the 5' RACE reads. Among roughly 500,000 distinct CDR3 sequences listed, about 25% were seen once. This clonotype was detected a few times. Its antigen is not identified. Germline V CDR1 and CDR2: LGHNA, YNFKEQ. V lost 8 bases to trimming and J lost 2 bases; unmatched junction nucleotides: 11. The CDR3 is 15 amino acids. This TCR derives from a woman in her 70s in good health. This rearrangement joins TRBV4-2 to TRBJ2-7; 8 bases map to TRBD2. Sequencing was done on a sample of blood. The CDR3 protein is CASSYDGGGPYEQYF. CDR3 sequence (DNA): TGTGCCAGCTCTTACGACGGGGGGGGGCCCTACGAGCAGTACTTC.